This T cell receptor (beta chain) was sequenced in a study of blood T cell repertoires in COVID-19 (dated by TCRdb to 2018 to 2021). Regarding the complete study: Collaborator samples came from the United States, Italy and Spain and covered acute and convalescent phases of COVID-19. The dataset comprised deeply sampled blood TCRbeta repertoires from subjects exposed to, actively infected with, or recovered from COVID-19. Where available, HLA class I and class II types were obtained from metadata supplied by the sample provider rather than from assay-based typing. The repertoires were released in a freely available public database intended as a resource for research on the immune response to SARS-CoV-2. The material from the prospective study consisted of cDNA or gDNA derived from T cells, B-cell-depleted T cells, or PBMCs. The sample metadata nearly always contained a de-identified subject ID, COVID-19 status, age in years and sex. The samples were drawn from the first 160 participants of the ongoing ImmuneRACE study and from under 1,500 subjects provided by 6 global collaborators.

Summary of the overall study and its limitations: The quantity of clinical and demographic metadata differed by source and by participant and was supplied without curation.

Concerning this clone itself: What antigen it recognizes has not been identified. Base qualities are missing; no much larger clone stands one base away.

The collaborating institutions used their own protocols to collect whole blood in K2EDTA tubes. Collaborator samples were shipped for TCRbeta analysis as frozen whole blood, isolated PBMCs, or DNA extracted from either sample type. TCRbeta CDR3 regions were amplified from genomic DNA by means of the immunoSEQ Assay, a bias-controlled multiplex PCR. On the authors' methods: Nucleated cell counts per sample were estimated from amplification of reference gene primers within the assay. To quantify the absolute abundance of each unique TCRbeta CDR3 rearrangement, sequence reads were collapsed and filtered. Productive Simpson clonality was computed per sample as the square root of Simpson's diversity index over productive rearrangements. TCRdb stores this immuneACCESS table with in-frame sequences only. Part of the clones is absent; in the studies checked, under half of the shortfall reflects unresolved V genes, and no reason is known for the rest. D and trimming were read from the DNA, whereas the V and J calls and clone size are those reported in that table. Recorded for this sample are about 210,000 clones; approximately 82% of them occurred a single time. The ten largest clones represent roughly 2.9% of the sample.

Sequencing input: peripheral blood. The receptor comes from a man in his forties or fifties with active or convalescent COVID-19.

At the DNA level, the sequence is TGCGCCAGCAGCCCTTGGGGGGACGAGGGAATAGACTATGGCTACACCTTC. Its coded protein is CASSPWGDEGIDYGYTF. In this chain, TRBV5-1 is recombined with TRBJ1-2; the D region possibly corresponds to TRBD1 (5 bases align). According to the germline V gene, CDR1 reads SGHRS and CDR2 reads YFSETQ. Including cysteine and phenylalanine, the CDR3 has 17 amino acids. Here the CDR3 DNA is all that survives: 51 bases in frame from base 1. V loses 4 bases, J loses 3 bases, and the germline ends lie 22 bases apart.